This T cell receptor beta chain emerged from a study of tumor T cells in aggressive B-cell lymphoma. Libraries were prepared by immunoSEQ multiplex PCR; TCRdb keeps only in-frame clonotypes and omits some of them. The sample holds some 3,500 clones; roughly 89% are singletons and the top ten take 3% to 4%. J gave up 0 bases and V 5 bases, and 5 bases lay outside the gene matches. Per germline, CDR1 SGHTA and CDR2 FQGNSA. The CDR3 extends over 17 amino acids. The chain is built from TRBV7-2 and TRBJ2-5; 14 nucleotides line up with TRBD2. The sequencing sample was made of tumor tissue. This sequence was found in an adult with diffuse large B cell lymphoma. CDR3: CASSQGLAGEYQETQYF. As DNA, the CDR3 is TGTGCCAGCAGCCAGGGACTAGCGGGGGAGTACCAAGAGACCCAGTACTTC. Looking up the rest from reference TRBV7-2 and TRBJ2-5 gives the full variable domain: GAGVSQSPSNKVTEKGKDVELRCDPISGHTALYWYRQSLGQGLEFLIYFQGNSAPDKSGLPSDRFSAERTGGSVSTLTIQRTQQEDSAVYLCASSQGLAGEYQETQYFGPGTRLLVL.